Following are 27 T cell receptor beta chains from one sample sequenced in a study of response to subunit inactivated influenza vaccine. TCRdb passed the RT-PCR reads through MiXCR, listing each CDR3 protein once. The repertoire holds more than 600,000 distinct CDR3 sequences, with approximately 17% as singletons. Specimen: PBMCs from blood, collected 4 to 6 days after vaccination. All receptors derive from a man aged 50-60 years who received an inactivated influenza vaccine.

A single count supports this clonotype. A much larger clonotype is one base distant, so this may be a read error. This sequence joins TRBV12-3 or TRBV12-4 and TRBJ2-5; 11 nucleotides agree with TRBD1. This CDR3 has 17 amino acids. The CDR3 region is CANSIGQGAFSGETQYF. The CDR3 DNA is TGTGCCAACAGTATTGGACAGGGGGCGTTCTCGGGGGAGACCCAGTACTTC.

The J gene is TRBJ2-6, the V gene TRBV5-5; D uncertain. V lost 0 bases, J lost 4 bases, and 11 bases lay in between. The CDR3 runs 16 residues. CDR1 and CDR2 from the germline V gene are SGHKS and YYEKEE (reference sequence). The CDR3, as DNA: TGTGCCAGCAGCTTGGGGGAATCAGAAGGGGCCAACGTCCTGACTTTC. Translation gives CASSLGESEGANVLTF.

The V call is TRBV6-1, the J call TRBJ2-5, with D perhaps matching TRBD1 (5 bases). CDR1 is MNHNS and CDR2 is SASEGT in the germline V gene. Trimming cost V 6 bases and J 5 bases, with 19 bases left between them. This CDR3 comprises 15 residues. Written as DNA, the CDR3 is TGTGCCAGCAGGGAAAGCAGGGTGTTCGGTGAGACCCAGTACTTC. Its protein product is CASRESRVFGETQYF.

Ten or more counts support this clonotype. The chain links TRBV10-3 to TRBJ2-7, with D possibly matching TRBD1 (5 bases). The CDR3 length is 14 residues. Germline V gene lookup returns CDR1 ENHRY and CDR2 SYGVKD. Trimming took 2 bases from V and 3 from J, leaving 11 bases between them. The CDR3 spells CAISEDRQDYEQYF. Written as DNA, the CDR3 is TGTGCCATCAGTGAGGACAGACAAGACTACGAGCAGTACTTC.

The V gene is TRBV6-5, the J gene TRBJ2-3; D not certain. From germline, CDR1 is MNHEY and CDR2 SVGAGI. Trimming took off 1 base at V and 0 bases at J, with 11 bases between the two ends. The CDR3 loop spans 16 amino acids. In nucleotides, the CDR3 is TGTGCCAGCAGTTACTTTGCGGTAACTAGCACAGATACGCAGTATTTT. It codes for CASSYFAVTSTDTQYF.

The CDR3 reads CASSLGGAEKLFF. The CDR3 DNA follows: TGTGCCAGCAGTTTGGGAGGGGCCGAAAAACTGTTTTTT. The rearrangement links TRBV28 to TRBJ1-4; maybe TRBD1 (5 bases). The CDR3 length is 13 residues. Germline CDR1 reads MDHEN; CDR2 reads SYDVKM. V shed 3 bases and J shed 8 bases, with 10 bases lying between them.

This clonotype was detected many times. This chain uses TRBV20-1 with TRBJ2-2; no definite D call. Germline V lookup: CDR1 DFQATT, CDR2 SNEGSKA (reference sequence). Trimming took off 0 bases at V and 8 bases at J, with 16 bases between the two ends. This CDR3 has 15 residues. CDR3 coding DNA: TGCAGTGCTAGAGAGCCCCATCGGCCCCTGGGGGAGCTGTTTTTT. It translates to CSAREPHRPLGELFF.

This clonotype was counted only a few times. This chain connects TRBV6-1 to TRBJ2-7, with 9 bases lining up with TRBD1. There are 15 residues in the CDR3. Germline-derived CDR1 and CDR2 are MNHNS and SASEGT. V was clipped by 2 bases and J by 6 bases; unmatched bases: 8. CDR3 nucleotides: TGTGCCAGCAGTGAAAGAGTCGGACAGGGGACCGAGCAGTACTTC. Its protein product is CASSERVGQGTEQYF.

In regard to this clonotype: The junction does not match germline at one end; this may be a read error. The V and J genes are TRBV5-4 and TRBJ2-7; 9 nucleotides line up with TRBD1. Per the germline V gene, CDR1 is SGHNT and CDR2 is YYREEE (reference sequence). The CDR3 runs to 13 residues. This CDR3 is CASRRTGDLEQNF. Written as DNA, the CDR3 is TGTGCCAGCAGGAGGACAGGGGATTTGGAGCAGAACTTC.

This clonotype appeared a few times. The chain links TRBV5-5 to TRBJ2-1; no firm D call. The CDR3 spans 13 residues. Germline V gives CDR1 SGHKS, CDR2 YYEKEE (reference sequence). Trimming took off 4 bases at V and 8 bases at J, with 13 bases between the two ends. The DNA for the CDR3 is TGTGCCAGCAGCCCCCGCGAGTACGATGAGCAGTTCTTC. Translation: CASSPREYDEQFF.

This clonotype was detected only a few times. V is TRBV5-1 and J is TRBJ2-3; D is possibly TRBD1 (6 bases). There are 14 residues in the CDR3. V dropped 5 bases and J dropped 2 bases, with 12 bases sitting between them. Per the germline V gene, CDR1 is SGHRS and CDR2 is YFSETQ. The CDR3 region is CASRRTVYTDTQYF. For the CDR3, the DNA is TGCGCCAGCAGACGGACAGTCTACACAGATACGCAGTATTTT.

This clonotype was counted between two and nine times. The gene calls are TRBV20-1 and TRBJ1-1; perhaps TRBD1 as D (6 bases). The CDR3 runs to 14 residues. Trimming removed 1 base from V and 1 base from J, with 10 bases in between. The germline CDR1 and CDR2 sequences are DFQATT and SNEGSKA (reference sequence). CDR3 region: CSARVGGWNTEAFF. CDR3 nucleotide sequence: TGCAGTGCTAGAGTTGGGGGCTGGAACACTGAAGCTTTCTTT.

This rearrangement joins TRBV12-3 or TRBV12-4 to TRBJ1-1; D perhaps matches TRBD1 (5 bases). The CDR3 covers 16 residues. Trimming left V 5 bases short and J 1 base short, with 17 bases between. The CDR3 loop reads CASSPGTLLRNTEAFF. CDR3 sequence (DNA): TGTGCCAGCAGTCCCGGGACGCTACTAAGGAACACTGAAGCTTTCTTT.

This clonotype was seen a few times. J is TRBJ1-4 and V is TRBV5-1; 8 bases fit TRBD1. V shed 4 bases and J 8 bases; nucleotides not matched to a gene: 10. This CDR3 comprises 15 residues. CDR1 and CDR2 from the germline V gene are SGHRS and YFSETQ. CDR3 DNA: TGCGCCAGCAGCACCCGACAGGGGCTTAACGAAAAACTGTTTTTT. Translation: CASSTRQGLNEKLFF. Supplemented by reference TRBV5-1 and TRBJ1-4, the full variable domain reads KAGVTQTPRYLIKTRGQQVTLSCSPISGHRSVSWYQQTPGQGLQFLFEYFSETQRNKGNFPGRFSGRQFSNSRSEMNVSTLELGDSALYLCASSTRQGLNEKLFFGSGTQLSVL.

This clonotype showed up just a few times. The rearrangement links TRBV20-1 to TRBJ1-2; D remains ambiguous. This CDR3 spans 14 amino acids. Germline-derived CDR1 and CDR2 are DFQATT and SNEGSKA (reference sequence). Trimming pared 0 bases from V and 0 bases from J, leaving 8 bases between. The CDR3 here is CSARDSITNYGYTF. The DNA for the CDR3 is TGCAGTGCTAGAGATTCTATCACTAACTATGGCTACACCTTC.

This clonotype was detected only a few times. The chain couples TRBV29-1 to TRBJ2-1, with D unclear. The CDR3 runs to 11 residues. Germline V gene lookup returns CDR1 SQVTM and CDR2 ANQGSEA. V lost 1 base and J 9 bases, leaving 7 bases between the germline ends. The CDR3 DNA is TGCAGCGTTGAAGGAGAGACTGAGCAGTTCTTC. This gives the protein CSVEGETEQFF.

This clonotype has just a few counts. CDR3 DNA sequence: TGCGCCAGCAGCCAAGAACGACACGCTGAAGCTTTCTTT. Amino acids: CASSQERHAEAFF. The chain carries TRBV4-3 and TRBJ1-1; no clear D. Trimming removed 0 bases from V and 6 bases from J, with 8 bases in between. CDR3 length: 13 residues. The germline V gene has CDR1 LGHNA and CDR2 YSLEER.

A few counts support this clonotype. This chain links TRBV5-8 with TRBJ2-2, with TRBD1 as a possible D gene (6 bases). The CDR3 sequence is 16 residues long. Germline assignment: CDR1 SGHTS and CDR2 YDEGEE. Trimming pared 3 bases from V and 0 bases from J, leaving 12 bases between. CDR3 in amino acids: CASSSPRTANTGELFF. CDR3 DNA sequence: TGTGCCAGCAGCTCACCCAGGACAGCGAACACCGGGGAGCTGTTTTTT. The full variable domain, in which reference TRBV5-8 and TRBJ2-2 provide the parts outside the CDR3, is EAGVTQSPTHLIKTRGQQATLRCSPISGHTSVYWYQQALGLGLQFLLWYDEGEERNRGNFPPRFSGRQFPNYSSELNVNALELEDSALYLCASSSPRTANTGELFFGEGSRLTVL.

This clonotype was recorded a few times. The chain employs TRBV20-1 and TRBJ2-1; 7 bases fit TRBD2. Losses at the gene ends were 1 base for V and 8 bases for J; bases not matched to a gene: 14. Germline CDR1 is DFQATT and CDR2 is SNEGSKA (reference sequence). CDR3 size: 16 residues. CDR3: CSARGLGLGREHEQFF. In DNA form, the CDR3 reads TGCAGTGCTAGAGGCCTTGGACTAGGGCGGGAACATGAGCAGTTCTTC.

This chain connects TRBV18 to TRBJ2-5; D possibly corresponds to TRBD1 (5 bases). Germline V gene sequence: CDR1 KGHSH, CDR2 LQKENI. The V and J ends lost 6 bases and 0 bases respectively, with 14 bases between them. The CDR3 totals 15 residues. CDR3: CASSRNPGNQETQYF. The CDR3 nucleotides are TGTGCCAGCTCTCGGAATCCAGGGAACCAAGAGACCCAGTACTTC.

This clonotype was seen a few times. This chain links TRBV7-9 with TRBJ2-5; tentatively, D is TRBD1 or TRBD2 (5 bases each). Looked up from germline, CDR1 is SEHNR and CDR2 is FQNEAQ (reference sequence). The CDR3 contains 14 residues. With 5 bases removed from V and 5 bases from J, the gap between germline ends came to 15 bases. Written as DNA, the CDR3 is TGTGCCAGCAGCGCCCCTTGGGGACCGGAGACCCAGTACTTC. Encoded protein: CASSAPWGPETQYF.

V and J are TRBV5-1 and TRBJ2-1, with D possibly called TRBD1 or TRBD2 (7 bases each). The CDR3 covers 14 residues. Germline CDR1 reads SGHRS; CDR2 reads YFSETQ. Trimming cost V 4 bases and J 10 bases, with 18 bases left between them. This CDR3 is CASSLLRQGGEQFF. The DNA of the CDR3 is TGCGCCAGCAGCCTATTGAGACAGGGAGGGGAGCAGTTCTTC.

This clonotype was seen ten or more times. The J gene is TRBJ2-7, the V gene TRBV12-3 or TRBV12-4; D may be TRBD1 (6 bases). The CDR3 is 13 residues long. With 3 bases removed from V and 7 bases from J, the gap between germline ends came to 13 bases. Here the CDR3 DNA reads TGTGCCAGCAGTTTCTCAGGGGCGGGTGAGCAGTACTTC. As protein: CASSFSGAGEQYF.

This clonotype was seen a handful of times. This rearrangement joins TRBV20-1 to TRBJ2-7; D remains ambiguous. V was shortened by 7 bases and J by 1 base, with 11 bases between the two germline ends. This CDR3 region has 12 residues. CDR1 and CDR2 from the germline V gene are DFQATT and SNEGSKA (reference sequence). CDR3 sequence (DNA): TGCAGTGGAGTGTTGGGGTCCTACGAGCAGTACTTC. It specifies CSGVLGSYEQYF.

The rearrangement joins TRBV18 to TRBJ2-5; 12 positions agree with TRBD1. V dropped 3 bases and J dropped 2; count of bases not matched to a gene: 4. Germline loops: CDR1 KGHSH, CDR2 LQKENI. The CDR3 spans 16 residues. In DNA, the CDR3 is TGTGCCAGCTCACCCCGGGACAGGGGGCTTCAAGAGACCCAGTACTTC. Its protein is CASSPRDRGLQETQYF.

This sequence joins TRBV18 and TRBJ2-3; D not resolved. The CDR3 loop spans 16 amino acids. Per the germline V gene, CDR1 is KGHSH and CDR2 is LQKENI. Trimming removed 0 bases at V and 0 bases at J, with 10 bases between. The CDR3 reads CASSPPMRPSTDTQYF. CDR3 bases: TGTGCCAGCTCACCACCGATGAGGCCTAGCACAGATACGCAGTATTTT.

This clonotype was counted many times. V and J are TRBV7-9 and TRBJ2-3, with a tentative D call TRBD1 (6 bases). Germline V gene data show CDR1 as SEHNR and CDR2 as FQNEAQ (reference sequence). This CDR3 spans 14 amino acids. V lost 6 bases and J lost 5, with 15 bases in between. In DNA, the CDR3 is TGTGCCAGCAGATCCGGGACAATCGAAGATACGCAGTATTTT. Its protein product is CASRSGTIEDTQYF.